The text below deals with one T cell receptor beta chain. Antigen unknown. The data belong to a study of response to subunit inactivated influenza vaccine. This CDR3 region has 13 residues. General study results and limits: The authors offered the suggestion that each seasonal influenza vaccination recruits few new T cells.

One entry per CDR3 protein results from TCRdb running MiXCR on the RT-PCR reads. Counted here are hundreds of thousands of distinct CDR3 sequences, around 18% occurring once; the ten biggest clones make up 11%. V is TRBV12-2 and J is TRBJ2-1. TRBV12-2 is designated a pseudogene. The sequence was obtained from a man aged 45-65 years who received an inactivated influenza vaccine. The source material was PBMCs from blood, sampled about 5 days after vaccination. CDR3 nucleotide sequence: TGTGCAAGTCGCTTAGACGGTCGGAATGAGCAGTTCTTC. This codes for CASRLDGRNEQFF.